These 13 T cell receptor beta chains were sequenced from one sample in a study of blood T cells in healthy people across ages. It was with a sample-barcoded 5' primer and a J-beta primer mix that a second PCR of roughly 7 to 12 cycles was run. Each CDR3 protein is one row after TCRdb ran MiXCR on the 5' RACE reads. In the table there are roughly 790,000 distinct CDR3 sequences, roughly 44% of which are singletons. The sample comprised blood. Every receptor here comes from a woman aged 60-70 years in good health.

This clonotype was detected only a few times. The V and J genes are TRBV6-5 and TRBJ2-7; tentatively, D is TRBD2 (5 bases). Trimming removed 2 bases from V and 1 base from J, with 9 bases in between. Germline-derived CDR1 and CDR2 are MNHEY and SVGAGI. This CDR3 spans 14 amino acids. CDR3 nucleotide sequence: TGTGCCAGCAGTTACCGGGAAGGGTCCTACGAGCAGTACTTC. The encoded protein is CASSYREGSYEQYF.

The chain combines TRBV7-9 with TRBJ2-2; a possible D gene is TRBD2 (5 bases). The CDR3 has 16 residues. CDR1 and CDR2 from the germline V gene are SEHNR and FQNEAQ (reference sequence). Trimming cost V 5 bases and J 1 base, with 14 bases left between them. In DNA form, the CDR3 reads TGTGCCAGCAGCCCTAGTTGGGCGGGGAACACCGGGGAGCTGTTTTTT. Translated: CASSPSWAGNTGELFF. Drawing the rest from reference TRBV7-9 and TRBJ2-2, the complete variable domain is DTGVSQNPRHKITKRGQNVTFRCDPISEHNRLYWYRQTLGQGPEFLTYFQNEAQLEKSRLLSDRFSAERPKGSFSTLEIQRTEQGDSAMYLCASSPSWAGNTGELFFGEGSRLTVL.

In the case of this clonotype: A much larger clone differs from this one at a single base, so this may be a read error. The chain combines TRBV10-3 with TRBJ2-3; TRBD1 or TRBD2 may be the D gene (6 bases each). Per germline, CDR1 ENHRY and CDR2 SYGVKD. The length of the CDR3 is 13 residues. The DNA of the CDR3 is TGTGCCATCACTAGGGGGGACACAGATACGCGGTATTTT. Its protein product is CAITRGDTDTRYF.

Ten or more counts support this clonotype. The junction and the germline gene differ at one end; a read error may be behind it. The chain joins TRBV5-1 to TRBJ2-1; weak D call: TRBD1 (6 bases). The CDR3 spans 12 residues. CDR1 is SGHRS, CDR2 YFSETQ, per germline. The CDR3: CASSLGGNEQFF. Here the CDR3 DNA reads TGTGCCAGCAGCTTAGGGGGCAATGAGCAGTTCTTC.

The chain joins TRBV12-3 or TRBV12-4 to TRBJ1-2; no reliable D call. This CDR3 is built from 14 residues. Deletions cut 6 bases from V and 1 base from J, with 12 bases between. The CDR3: CASRAQGINYGYTF. CDR3 in DNA: TGTGCCAGCAGGGCCCAAGGCATTAACTATGGCTACACCTTC.

The gene calls are TRBV27 and TRBJ2-2; D not resolved. The CDR3 covers 14 residues. The ends were cut back, 6 bases at V and 6 bases at J, with 14 bases in the middle. Germline V gene lookup returns CDR1 MNHEY and CDR2 SMNVEV (reference sequence). CDR3 region: CASRAATSPGELFF. The DNA for the CDR3 is TGTGCCAGCAGGGCTGCTACAAGTCCCGGGGAGCTGTTTTTT.

In nucleotides, the CDR3 is TGTGCCAGCAGTCGCGAGGAGTACGAGCAGTACTTC. It encodes CASSREEYEQYF. This sequence joins TRBV5-4 and TRBJ2-7; D is unresolved. The V end lost 5 bases, the J end lost 4 bases, and 10 bases lay between the germline ends. Looked up from germline, CDR1 is SGHNT and CDR2 is YYREEE (reference sequence). This CDR3 contains 12 residues.

This sequence joins TRBV3-1 and TRBJ2-1; possible D gene TRBD1, 5 bases. Trimming stripped 4 bases from V and 6 bases from J, with 10 bases between. Germline V lookup: CDR1 LGHDT, CDR2 YNNKEL (reference sequence). The CDR3 is 13 residues long. The CDR3 DNA sequence: TGTGCCAGCAGCCCCGACAGATTCAATGAGCAGTTCTTC. Translating it yields CASSPDRFNEQFF.

The table lists this clonotype with a few counts. V is TRBV3-1 and J is TRBJ2-7; D is undetermined. The J call is in doubt because the DNA end fits TRBJ2-5 better. This CDR3 has 14 residues. Germline values: CDR1 LGHDT, CDR2 YNNKEL (reference sequence). The CDR3 reads CASSPGDSTETQYF. The CDR3 DNA reads TGTGCCAGCAGCCCGGGTGATAGCACGGAGACCCAGTACTTC.

The V and J genes are TRBV20-1 and TRBJ2-5; 11 positions agree with TRBD2. V lost 1 base to trimming and J lost 6 bases; unmatched junction nucleotides: 7. This CDR3 spans 15 amino acids. The germline V gene encodes CDR1 DFQATT and CDR2 SNEGSKA (reference sequence). The CDR3 DNA is TGCAGTGCTAGAGGTAGCGGGGGGGCCGAAAAGACCCAGTACTTC. Protein product: CSARGSGGAEKTQYF.

Details on this clonotype: A much larger clone differs from this one at a single base, so this may be a read error. V gene TRBV6-2 or TRBV6-3 combines with J gene TRBJ2-1; D not resolved. Trimming cost V 5 bases and J 5 bases, with 13 bases left between them. CDR1 MNHEY and CDR2 SVGEGT come from the germline V gene. The CDR3 length is 14 residues. The chain's CDR3 is CASSRVTGNNEQFF. DNA of the CDR3: TGTGCCAGCAGTCGTGTGACGGGTAACAATGAGCAGTTCTTC.

This clonotype was recorded at least ten times. The gene calls are TRBV12-3 or TRBV12-4 and TRBJ2-5; D call uncertain. V was pared by 5 bases and J by 2 bases, with 15 bases between. CDR3 length: 15 amino acids. This CDR3 is CASSNPWMGQETQYF. The CDR3 DNA reads as TGTGCCAGCAGTAACCCCTGGATGGGGCAAGAGACCCAGTACTTC.

The chain combines TRBV12-3 or TRBV12-4 with TRBJ2-3; D is ambiguous. Trimming took 6 bases from V and 2 from J, leaving 6 bases between them. The CDR3 consists of 12 residues. Here the CDR3 DNA reads TGTGCCAGCAGAGGAGACACAGATACGCAGTATTTT. Its translation is CASRGDTDTQYF.